Presented here are 23 T cell receptor beta chains from one specimen sequenced in a study of shared clonotypes between healthy human individuals. Clones were sequenced by immunoSEQ multiplex PCR, and TCRdb holds only the in-frame ones, with some missing. The top ten clones hold under 15% of a sample with 400,000 to 600,000 clones, roughly 83% of them seen once. Material for sequencing was PBMCs. These TCRs come from a woman in her forties in good health. Some clones in this sample may be carry-over from other donors' samples.

This chain connects TRBV10-3 to TRBJ2-5; a possible D gene is TRBD1 (5 bases). Germline loops: CDR1 ENHRY, CDR2 SYGVKD. The CDR3 runs 13 residues. V dropped 10 bases and J dropped 1 base, with 13 bases sitting between them. The CDR3 sequence is CATEQDTQETQYF. As DNA, the CDR3 is TGTGCCACCGAACAGGATACCCAAGAGACCCAGTACTTC.

The V and J genes are TRBV15 and TRBJ2-1, with D unresolved. The V gene lost 0 bases and the J gene lost 3 bases, with 3 bases spanning the gap. The CDR3 is 13 residues long. CDR1 is LNHNV, CDR2 YYDKDF, per germline (reference sequence). The CDR3 loop reads CATSREVYNEQFF. The CDR3 DNA sequence: TGTGCCACCAGCAGAGAGGTCTACAATGAGCAGTTCTTC.

The rearrangement uses TRBV7-8 and TRBJ1-1; D gene unclear. The germline CDR1 and CDR2 sequences are SGHVS and FQNEAQ. V shed 5 bases and J shed 0 bases, with 13 bases lying between them. The CDR3 runs to 15 residues. The CDR3 DNA sequence: TGTGCCAGCAGCCTAGTGGCAGAACTGAACACTGAAGCTTTCTTT. Translation: CASSLVAELNTEAFF.

This rearrangement joins TRBV27 to TRBJ1-2, with 8 bases identical to TRBD1. This CDR3 is built from 17 residues. CDR1 is MNHEY and CDR2 is SMNVEV in the germline V gene (reference sequence). V lost 4 bases, J lost 7 bases, and 17 bases stayed unmatched. CDR3: CASSSPPGQGAGGGYTF. The CDR3 nucleotides are TGTGCCAGCAGTTCTCCCCCCGGACAGGGAGCTGGAGGTGGCTACACCTTC.

This sequence joins TRBV4-1 and TRBJ2-1, with 7 positions matching TRBD1. V was clipped by 2 bases and J by 0 bases; unmatched bases: 13. Looked up from germline, CDR1 is MGHRA and CDR2 is YSYEKL. The CDR3 consists of 19 residues. CDR3 residues: CASSQTHPPDRSSYNEQFF. In nucleotides, the CDR3 is TGCGCCAGCAGCCAAACACACCCCCCGGACAGGAGCTCCTACAATGAGCAGTTCTTC.

This chain joins TRBV30 and TRBJ1-1; D remains ambiguous. The CDR3 runs 15 residues. Germline CDR1 reads GTSNPN; CDR2 reads SVGIG (reference sequence). V was clipped by 2 bases and J by 4 bases, with 17 bases between them. This CDR3 reads CAWSLGGGLGTEAFF. CDR3 in DNA: TGTGCCTGGAGTTTGGGCGGCGGTCTGGGCACTGAAGCTTTCTTT.

This clone has only a few counts. The chain joins TRBV11-3 to TRBJ1-2; D unclear. Between the trimmed V and J ends, which lost 3 bases and 4 bases, there was a span of 9 bases. The germline V gene encodes CDR1 SGHNT and CDR2 YENEEA. The CDR3 extends over 13 amino acids. The CDR3 region has the DNA TGTGCCAGCAGCTTTGGGGTCCCCTATGGCTACACCTTC. Protein: CASSFGVPYGYTF.

V is TRBV18 and J is TRBJ2-3, with TRBD2 matching 10 bases. Germline V gene data show CDR1 as KGHSH and CDR2 as LQKENI. This CDR3 spans 17 amino acids. Germline trimming cut 2 bases from V and 4 bases from J; bases unmatched to any gene: 9. CDR3 sequence: CASSPGASGRWSDTQYF. The CDR3, as DNA: TGTGCCAGCTCACCAGGGGCTAGCGGGAGATGGTCAGATACGCAGTATTTT.

The CDR3: CASSSPSGRVPTQYF. DNA for the CDR3: TGTGCCAGCAGTTCACCCAGCGGGAGGGTCCCTACGCAGTATTTT. The V and J genes are TRBV28 and TRBJ2-3; 10 bases map to TRBD2. The CDR3 runs to 15 residues. The J segment lost 8 bases and the V segment lost 4 bases, leaving 9 bases of the junction unmatched. CDR1 and CDR2 (germline): MDHEN, SYDVKM.

The rearrangement uses TRBV11-2 and TRBJ2-5; possible D gene TRBD2, 5 bases. Trimming left V 0 bases short and J 3 bases short, with 11 bases between. The CDR3 loop spans 15 amino acids. Germline-derived CDR1 and CDR2 are SGHAT and FQNNGV. The CDR3 DNA follows: TGTGCCAGCAGCTTAGATTCGGGGAGAGAAGAGACCCAGTACTTC. Translation: CASSLDSGREETQYF.

Details on this clone: Distinct nucleotide sequences in the sample also encode this CDR3. The chain couples TRBV30 to TRBJ1-3; D unclear. Between the trimmed V and J ends, which lost 0 bases and 4 bases, there was a span of 7 bases. CDR1 GTSNPN and CDR2 SVGIG come from the germline V gene (reference sequence). The CDR3 spans 13 residues. The chain's CDR3 is CAWSVVAGNTIYF. In DNA form, the CDR3 reads TGTGCCTGGAGTGTAGTTGCGGGAAACACCATATATTTT.

This clone was observed a few times. The chain recombines TRBV10-2 with TRBJ1-2; the D is unclear. The CDR3 covers 12 residues. Looked up from germline, CDR1 is WSHSY and CDR2 is SAAADI. Trimming took off 3 bases at V and 6 bases at J, with 8 bases between the two ends. Here the CDR3 DNA reads TGCGCCAGCAGTGAACAGAACAATGGCTACACCTTC. Protein product: CASSEQNNGYTF.

This sequence joins TRBV7-3 and TRBJ2-6; D is unresolved. Germline V CDR1 and CDR2: SGHTA, FQGTGA. The CDR3 covers 14 residues. V was cut by 3 bases and J by 0 bases, with 3 bases left in between. The CDR3 nucleotides are TGTGCCAGCAGCTTCAACTCTGGGGCCAACGTCCTGACTTTC. Translation: CASSFNSGANVLTF.

The chain links TRBV4-2 to TRBJ2-5; D assignment may be TRBD1 or TRBD2 (5 bases each). Trimming shortened V by 3 bases and J by 3 bases, and 8 bases separated the two germline ends. Germline CDR1 and CDR2: LGHNA and YNFKEQ. This CDR3 has 13 amino acids. DNA for the CDR3: TGTGCCAGCAGCCAGGGACCTGAAGAGACCCAGTACTTC. Protein product: CASSQGPEETQYF.

The chain is built from TRBV4-1 and TRBJ1-1; D possibly corresponds to TRBD1 (6 bases). The CDR3 is 11 residues long. The germline gives CDR1 MGHRA, CDR2 YSYEKL. V shed 3 bases and J shed 12 bases, with 11 bases lying between them. The DNA for the CDR3 is TGCGCCAGCAGCCATGGGGGCTCGACTTTCTTT. Amino acids: CASSHGGSTFF.

This chain links TRBV10-1 with TRBJ2-1; 13 bases are a match to TRBD2. The CDR3 extends over 17 amino acids. Losses at the gene ends were 2 bases for V and 9 bases for J; bases not matched to a gene: 10. Germline CDR1 WNHNN, CDR2 SYGVQD (reference sequence). The DNA of the CDR3 is TGCGCCAGCAGTGAGATAAAACCGGGACTAGCGGGAACTGAGCAGTTCTTC. Its translation is CASSEIKPGLAGTEQFF.

The rearrangement links TRBV7-8 to TRBJ2-3, with TRBD2 as a possible D gene (6 bases). V gave up 1 base and J gave up 4 bases, with 18 bases separating them. The CDR3 is 17 residues long. Germline-derived CDR1 and CDR2 are SGHVS and FQNEAQ. CDR3 region: CASSLGPAGPTSDTQYF. The CDR3 bases are TGTGCCAGCAGCTTAGGTCCTGCGGGACCTACGTCAGATACGCAGTATTTT.

This clone has a single count. The chain couples TRBV27 to TRBJ2-2; 7 nucleotides align to TRBD1. From germline, CDR1 is MNHEY and CDR2 SMNVEV (reference sequence). This CDR3 spans 12 amino acids. V trimming: 7 bases; J trimming: 7 bases; junction bases outside the gene matches: 3. The CDR3 nucleotides read TGTGCCAGCAACAGGGGTGTCGGGGAGCTGTTTTTT. Its translation: CASNRGVGELFF.

The gene calls are TRBV19 and TRBJ2-5; TRBD1 matches 7 bases. Germline trimming cut 5 bases from V and 4 bases from J; bases unmatched to any gene: 7. CDR1 is LNHDA and CDR2 is SQIVND in the germline V gene (reference sequence). The CDR3 is 14 amino acids. The CDR3 protein is CASSGTVPRETQYF. In DNA, the CDR3 is TGTGCCAGTAGTGGGACAGTTCCCCGAGAGACCCAGTACTTC.

The rearrangement uses TRBV11-1 and TRBJ2-2; no reliable D call. This CDR3 contains 12 residues. Germline CDR1 and CDR2: SGHAT and FQDESV (reference sequence). Trimming stripped 5 bases from V and 7 bases from J, with 8 bases between. In DNA form, the CDR3 reads TGTGCCAGCAGCGCCCCCCACGGGGAGCTGTTTTTT. This codes for CASSAPHGELFF. Together with reference TRBV11-1 and TRBJ2-2, the CDR3 gives the full variable domain: EAEVAQSPRYKITEKSQAVAFWCDPISGHATLYWYRQILGQGPELLVQFQDESVVDDSQLPKDRFSAERLKGVDSTLKIQPAELGDSAMYLCASSAPHGELFFGEGSRLTVL.

To note about this clone: This likely stems from a read error, as it lies one base from a far larger clone. The V call is TRBV4-2, the J call TRBJ2-7; TRBD2 aligns across 13 bases. CDR3 length: 15 residues. The ends lost 3 bases at V and 3 bases at J; junction bases unmatched: 2. From germline, CDR1 is LGHNA and CDR2 YNFKEQ. CDR3 sequence: CASSHGTSGNYEQYF. DNA of the CDR3: TGTGCCAGCAGCCACGGGACTAGCGGGAACTACGAGCAGTACTTC.

This chain joins TRBV5-1 and TRBJ2-2; weak D call: TRBD2 (6 bases). V dropped 0 bases and J dropped 4 bases, with 13 bases sitting between them. Per the germline V gene, CDR1 is SGHRS and CDR2 is YFSETQ. CDR3 length equals 16 residues. DNA for the CDR3: TGCGCCAGCAGCTTGGACGGGGGAGTGAGCACCGGGGAGCTGTTTTTT. Residues: CASSLDGGVSTGELFF.

The chain links TRBV7-2 to TRBJ2-3; D gene uncertain. Germline V gene sequence: CDR1 SGHTA, CDR2 FQGNSA. The CDR3 has 12 residues. V lost 5 bases and J 2 bases, leaving 5 bases between the germline ends. In DNA, the CDR3 is TGTGCCAGCAGCGCGTTCACAGATACGCAGTATTTT. Translating it yields CASSAFTDTQYF. The variable domain in full, completed from reference TRBV7-2 and TRBJ2-3, reads GAGVSQSPSNKVTEKGKDVELRCDPISGHTALYWYRQSLGQGLEFLIYFQGNSAPDKSGLPSDRFSAERTGGSVSTLTIQRTQQEDSAVYLCASSAFTDTQYFGPGTRLTVL.